The 23 T cell receptor beta chains given below trace back to one sample, sequenced in a study of blood T cell repertoires in COVID-19. The repertoire was sequenced with immunoSEQ multiplex PCR; TCRdb's copy has only in-frame clones and lacks some. This sample yields more than 90,000 clones, of which around 94% are seen a single time; approximately 5.8% belongs to the top ten. Material: peripheral blood. These TCRs come from a man aged 45-65 years with active COVID-19.

The chain employs TRBV5-6 and TRBJ1-2, with 8 bases lining up with TRBD1. V lost 4 bases and J lost 2; bases outside the gene matches: 10. The CDR3 has 16 residues. Germline CDR1 is SGHDT and CDR2 is YYEEEE. This CDR3 is CASSLTPRTGNYGYTF. The CDR3 DNA is TGTGCCAGCAGCCTCACCCCCCGGACAGGGAACTATGGCTACACCTTC.

The rearrangement uses TRBV18 and TRBJ2-5; the D gene is possibly TRBD2 (6 bases). This CDR3 is 17 amino acids long. V lost 2 bases and J 0 bases, leaving 16 bases between the germline ends. CDR1 and CDR2 from the germline V gene are KGHSH and LQKENI. The CDR3: CASSPMLTRNNQETQYF. Here the CDR3 DNA reads TGTGCCAGCTCACCAATGCTGACTAGGAATAACCAAGAGACCCAGTACTTC.

The chain is built from TRBV12-3 or TRBV12-4 and TRBJ2-3, with 7 bases that match TRBD1. CDR3 length: 13 residues. The junction had 4 bases not matched to a gene; V was cut back by 6 bases and J by 4 bases. The CDR3 DNA reads TGTGCCAGCAGCTCCGACAGGGCAGATACGCAGTATTTT. The encoded protein is CASSSDRADTQYF.

CDR3 nucleotides: TGCGCCAGCAGCCGGTTCGAGGGTGTCCAGTACTTC. As protein: CASSRFEGVQYF. The rearrangement links TRBV5-1 to TRBJ2-7; a possible D gene is TRBD2 (5 bases). Trimming took off 4 bases at V and 10 bases at J, with 15 bases between the two ends. Germline lookup yields CDR1 SGHRS and CDR2 YFSETQ. CDR3 length: 12 amino acids.

Written as DNA, the CDR3 is TGTGCCAGCAGCTTAGTGAGTCTAGCGGGAGGGAATGAGCAGTTCTTC. This gives the protein CASSLVSLAGGNEQFF. The J gene is TRBJ2-1, the V gene TRBV11-2, with 12 bases that match TRBD2. This CDR3 is built from 16 residues. V lost 1 base, J lost 7 bases, and 5 bases stayed unmatched. Per germline, CDR1 SGHAT and CDR2 FQNNGV. Based on the CDR3 plus reference TRBV11-2 and TRBJ2-1, the full variable domain is EAGVAQSPRYKIIEKRQSVAFWCNPISGHATLYWYQQILGQGPKLLIQFQNNGVVDDSQLPKDRFSAERLKGVDSTLKIQPAKLEDSAVYLCASSLVSLAGGNEQFFGPGTRLTVL.

The chain joins TRBV27 to TRBJ2-2, with 10 bases matching TRBD1. CDR3 length: 17 residues. Looked up from germline, CDR1 is MNHEY and CDR2 is SMNVEV (reference sequence). After removal of 6 bases from V and 4 bases from J, the junction contained 11 bases not matched to a gene. This chain's CDR3 is CASRGDRGSWGTGELFF. In DNA form, the CDR3 reads TGTGCCAGCAGGGGGGACAGGGGATCTTGGGGCACCGGGGAGCTGTTTTTT.

The DNA of the CDR3 is TGTGCCTGGAGTGTACGGGACAGGGTTTCTGGAAACACCATATATTTT. It codes for CAWSVRDRVSGNTIYF. The gene calls are TRBV30 and TRBJ1-3, with 9 bases fitting TRBD1. The CDR3 loop spans 16 amino acids. Losses at the gene ends were 0 bases for V and 1 base for J; bases not matched to a gene: 4. Germline V gene lookup returns CDR1 GTSNPN and CDR2 SVGIG (reference sequence).

The chain links TRBV21-1 to TRBJ1-2; the D call in the table, TRBD1, was not verified against the DNA. TRBV21-1 is described as a pseudogene. CDR3 length: 18 residues. The CDR3 sequence: CASSKAPTVPRAHYGYTF. CDR3 bases: TGTGCCAGCAGCAAAGCGCCGACAGTCCCGAGAGCCCACTATGGCTACACCTTC.

The rearrangement uses TRBV10-2 and TRBJ2-6, with TRBD1 identical over 11 bases. CDR1 WSHSY and CDR2 SAAADI come from the germline V gene. The CDR3 totals 17 residues. J was trimmed by 3 bases and V by 6 bases; bases with no gene match: 7. CDR3 region: CASRAGTGGFGANVLTF. The DNA of the CDR3 is TGCGCCAGCAGGGCCGGGACAGGGGGGTTTGGGGCCAACGTCCTGACTTTC.

The genes are TRBV13 and TRBJ1-1; 7 bases line up with TRBD1. Germline assignment: CDR1 PRHDT and CDR2 FYEKMQ (reference sequence). V lost 4 bases to trimming and J lost 4 bases; unmatched junction nucleotides: 6. The CDR3 is 14 residues long. For the CDR3, the DNA is TGTGCCAGCAGCTACCGGGACAGAGGCACTGAAGCTTTCTTT. Translated, it gives CASSYRDRGTEAFF.

The rearrangement links TRBV19 to TRBJ2-1; D uncertain. Germline loops: CDR1 LNHDA, CDR2 SQIVND (reference sequence). The CDR3 is made up of 15 amino acids. V was cut by 0 bases and J by 7 bases, with 13 bases left in between. The CDR3 DNA sequence: TGTGCCAGTAGTATAGACAGTACCCTTTGGAATGAGCAGTTCTTC. Translating it yields CASSIDSTLWNEQFF.

CDR3: CASSLTRSNEQFF. As DNA, the CDR3 is TGTGCCAGCAGTTTGACGCGGTCCAATGAGCAGTTCTTC. The chain has TRBV28 and TRBJ2-1, with D unresolved. Between the trimmed V and J ends, which lost 3 bases and 6 bases, there was a span of 9 bases. The CDR3 has 13 amino acids. Germline CDR1 MDHEN, CDR2 SYDVKM.

The rearrangement uses TRBV28 and TRBJ2-5; tentatively, D is TRBD1 (8 bases). Trimming took off 5 bases at V and 5 bases at J, with 15 bases between the two ends. The CDR3 is 14 residues long. Germline V lookup: CDR1 MDHEN, CDR2 SYDVKM. The CDR3 coding sequence is TGTGCCAGCAGTCCGGACAGGGAGGGTGAGACCCAGTACTTC. This gives the protein CASSPDREGETQYF.

J is TRBJ2-1 and V is TRBV10-1; 9 nucleotides align to TRBD2. The CDR3 extends over 14 amino acids. Losses at the gene ends were 3 bases for V and 10 bases for J; bases not matched to a gene: 7. CDR1 WNHNN and CDR2 SYGVQD come from the germline V gene (reference sequence). CDR3 sequence reads: CASSETAGGGEQFF. The CDR3, as DNA: TGCGCCAGCAGTGAAACGGCGGGAGGGGGGGAGCAGTTCTTC.

In nucleotides, the CDR3 is TGTGCCAGCAGCGTAGATCCAGCGGCGTACAATGAGCAGTTCTTC. Amino acids: CASSVDPAAYNEQFF. This chain uses TRBV9 with TRBJ2-1; a possible D gene is TRBD2 (5 bases). CDR3 size: 15 residues. CDR1 and CDR2 from the germline V gene are SGDLS and YYNGEE. The ends were cut back, 0 bases at V and 4 bases at J, with 11 bases in the middle.

The chain links TRBV19 to TRBJ1-2; 7 nucleotides agree with TRBD1. CDR3 size: 15 residues. Per the germline V gene, CDR1 is LNHDA and CDR2 is SQIVND (reference sequence). V shed 2 bases, J shed 4 bases, and the junction held 7 bases outside the gene matches. CDR3 DNA: TGTGCCAGTAGTATAACTCAGGGGGAAAGCTATGGCTACACCTTC. Protein: CASSITQGESYGYTF.

The chain has TRBV28 and TRBJ1-2; TRBD1 matches at 8 bases. The CDR3 is 17 amino acids. V dropped 1 base and J dropped 6; count of bases not matched to a gene: 13. Germline-derived CDR1 and CDR2 are MDHEN and SYDVKM. CDR3 amino acids: CASSLSPGQGSFNGYTF. Here the CDR3 DNA reads TGTGCCAGCAGTTTATCCCCCGGACAGGGATCCTTCAATGGCTACACCTTC.

The CDR3 here is CASSYEGAYEQYF. The CDR3 nucleotides are TGTGCCAGCAGTTACGAGGGGGCCTACGAGCAGTACTTC. The chain employs TRBV6-6 and TRBJ2-7, with D tentatively TRBD1 (6 bases). Germline CDR1 and CDR2: MNHNY and SVGAGI (reference sequence). The germline V and J ends were trimmed by 2 bases and 2 bases, with 7 bases remaining between them. CDR3 length: 13 residues.

The genes are TRBV12-5 and TRBJ1-5; possible D gene TRBD1, 5 bases. V lost 7 bases and J lost 5, with 15 bases in between. This CDR3 has 14 residues. The germline CDR1 and CDR2 sequences are LGHNT and FRNRAP. The CDR3 spells CASASGVGYQPQHF. CDR3 in DNA: TGTGCTAGTGCCTCGGGGGTCGGATATCAGCCCCAGCATTTT. Full variable domain (remainder filled in from reference TRBV12-5 and TRBJ1-5): DARVTQTPRHKVTEMGQEVTMRCQPILGHNTVFWYRQTMMQGLELLAYFRNRAPLDDSGMPKDRFSAEMPDATLATLKIQPSEPRDSAVYFCASASGVGYQPQHFGDGTRLSIL.

This clone appeared a few times. V usage is TRBV2 and J usage is TRBJ1-5; the match to TRBD1 covers 12 bases. Trimming cost V 6 bases and J 1 base; bases outside gene matches: 7. Germline CDR1 SNHLY, CDR2 FYNNEI. The CDR3 length is 17 residues. CDR3 in DNA: TGTGCCAGCAGGAGGGACAGGGGGCCGAGGAGCAATCAGCCCCAGCATTTT. Protein sequence: CASRRDRGPRSNQPQHF.

The V call is TRBV4-2, the J call TRBJ1-1, with TRBD1 matching over 10 bases. Germline CDR1 is LGHNA and CDR2 is YNFKEQ. This CDR3 comprises 18 residues. The J segment lost 5 bases and the V segment lost 4 bases, leaving 16 bases of the junction unmatched. Here the CDR3 DNA reads TGTGCCAGCAGCCCATACGCCGGGGACAGGGGACGAGGGACTGAAGCTTTCTTT. Translation gives CASSPYAGDRGRGTEAFF.

This clone was found once. The chain joins TRBV2 to TRBJ1-2, with no clear D. The CDR3 has 13 amino acids. With 4 bases removed from V and 1 base from J, the gap between germline ends came to 7 bases. Germline V gene data show CDR1 as SNHLY and CDR2 as FYNNEI. The CDR3 here is CASSVEGNYGYTF. DNA of the CDR3: TGTGCCAGCAGTGTGGAGGGTAACTATGGCTACACCTTC.

This CDR3 reads CASTDREDTEAFF. CDR3 nucleotide sequence: TGTGCCAGCACCGACAGGGAGGACACTGAAGCTTTCTTT. The chain uses TRBV12-3 or TRBV12-4 and TRBJ1-1; 7 bases are shared with TRBD1. Germline trimming cut 7 bases from V and 3 bases from J; bases unmatched to any gene: 5. There are 13 residues in the CDR3.